This T cell receptor beta chain derives from a study of blood T cells in healthy people across ages. Sample-barcoded 5' priming and a J-beta primer mix drove a second PCR of 7 to 11 cycles. Using its own MiXCR run on the 5' RACE reads, TCRdb lists one record per CDR3 protein. The sample includes about 1.7 million distinct CDR3 sequences, under 30% of them seen just once. The authors extracted at least 5.5 micrograms of total RNA per sample. V trimming: 0 bases; J trimming: 3 bases; junction bases outside the gene matches: 15. The CDR3 has 19 amino acids. From germline, CDR1 is SGHRS and CDR2 YFSETQ. The specimen sequenced was blood. The chain combines TRBV5-1 with TRBJ2-1, with 7 bases lining up with TRBD2. The clonotype was recovered from a young woman in good health. The CDR3 reads CASSLEGPGGRLGYNEQFF. The CDR3, as DNA: TGCGCCAGCAGCTTGGAAGGACCGGGAGGCCGGCTTGGCTACAATGAGCAGTTCTTC.